A selection of T cell receptor beta chains follows, all from one sample in a study of Graves' ophthalmopathy and Graves' hyperthyroidism. From the multiplex PCR reads, TCRdb called clonotypes with MiXCR, one entry per CDR3 protein. Counted here are some 380,000 distinct CDR3 sequences, 15% occurring once; the ten biggest clones make up approximately 7%. The sample taken for sequencing was peripheral blood. The receptors come from a young woman with stable Graves' hyperthyroidism. Each CDR3 is given with its conserved first and last residue. Each record gives: clone size, J gene, V gene, D gene, CDR3 protein, CDR3 DNA. D genes are given only for firm matches. Where a row states a size, it is once, few, many or the class of an expanded clone; other rows omit it.

>many|TRBJ2-4|TRBV7-2|-
CASSLAGLNIQYF
TGTGCCAGCAGCTTAGCGGGCCTAAACATTCAGTACTTC
>many|TRBJ2-5|TRBV2|TRBD2
CASKTGGLSKETQYF
TGTGCCAGCAAAACGGGGGGGCTATCAAAAGAGACCCAGTACTTC
>-|TRBJ1-5|TRBV28|-
CASSSHRDTSSTSNQPQHF
TGTGCCAGCAGTAGCCACCGGGACACCTCCTCGACTAGCAATCAGCCCCAGCATTTT
>many|TRBJ1-2|TRBV27|-
CASSLNSYYGYTF
TGTGCCAGCAGTTTAAACAGCTACTATGGCTACACCTTC
>-|TRBJ1-2|TRBV19|-
CASRVRIYGYTF
TGTGCCAGTAGGGTCAGGATCTATGGTTACACCTTC
>many|TRBJ1-2|TRBV9|-
CASSVGGTDYGYTF
TGTGCCAGCAGCGTAGGGGGGACGGATTATGGCTACACCTTC
>-|TRBJ1-1|TRBV12-3/TRBV12-4|-
CATRGGGNTEAFF
TGTGCCACCCGGGGAGGGGGTAACACTGAAGCTTTCTTT
>-|TRBJ2-2|TRBV20-1|TRBD1
CSAQPRQGRTGELFF
TGCAGTGCTCAACCTCGACAGGGGCGGACCGGGGAGCTGTTTTTT
>many|TRBJ2-7|TRBV6-2/TRBV6-3|-
CASSQREAYEQYF
TGTGCCAGCAGTCAACGGGAAGCCTACGAGCAGTACTTC
>many|TRBJ1-5|TRBV19|TRBD1
CASKQGNQPQHF
TGTGCCAGTAAACAGGGGAATCAGCCCCAGCATTTT
>few|TRBJ1-5|TRBV2|-
CASKRGLEPQHF
TGTGCCAGCAAAAGGGGATTAGAGCCCCAGCATTTT
>many|TRBJ2-7|TRBV11-1|TRBD1
CASNLLRQGTTYEQYF
TGTGCCAGCAACCTACTCAGACAGGGCACTACCTACGAGCAGTACTTC
>few|TRBJ1-2|TRBV4-2|-
CASSQGKQGKNGYTF
TGTGCCAGCAGCCAAGGGAAACAGGGAAAGAACGGCTACACCTTC
>many|TRBJ1-1|TRBV6-2/TRBV6-3|-
CASSYLVNTEAFF
TGTGCCAGCAGTTACCTGGTAAACACTGAAGCTTTCTTT
>few|TRBJ2-7|TRBV5-1|TRBD2
CASSWGLAGNSYEQYF
TGCGCCAGCAGCTGGGGACTAGCGGGGAACTCCTACGAGCAGTACTTC
>few|TRBJ1-1|TRBV2|-
CASKEGWDTEAFF
TGTGCCAGCAAAGAGGGTTGGGACACTGAAGCTTTCTTT
>many|TRBJ2-7|TRBV20-1|TRBD2
CSARPLAGPFYEQYF
TGCAGTGCTAGGCCACTAGCGGGGCCTTTCTACGAGCAGTACTTC
>many|TRBJ2-5|TRBV2|-
CASSVKETQYF
TGTGCCAGCAGTGTCAAAGAGACCCAGTACTTC
>many|TRBJ1-2|TRBV6-1|-
CASAEIKRNYGYTF
TGTGCCAGTGCAGAGATAAAGAGGAACTATGGCTACACCTTC
>few|TRBJ2-3|TRBV11-2|TRBD1
CASSPGTGRDTQYF
TGTGCCAGCAGCCCCGGGACAGGGAGGGATACGCAGTATTTT
>many|TRBJ2-5|TRBV9|TRBD2
CASSVAAGGLETQYF
TGTGCCAGCAGCGTCGCTGCGGGGGGGCTAGAGACCCAGTACTTC
>-|TRBJ1-5|TRBV9|-
CASSATGYSNQPQHF
TGTGCCAGCAGCGCTACAGGGTATAGCAATCAGCCCCAGCATTTT
>-|TRBJ2-7|TRBV6-1|TRBD1
CASSQDRVGYEQYF
TGTGCCAGCAGTCAGGACAGGGTTGGTTACGAGCAGTACTTC
>-|TRBJ1-2|TRBV29-1|TRBD1
CSVEPQGAHYGYTF
TGCAGCGTTGAACCCCAGGGGGCGCACTATGGCTACACCTTC
>many|TRBJ1-1|TRBV6-5|-
CASSYGQSLMNTEAFF
TGTGCCAGCAGTTACGGACAGTCCCTCATGAACACTGAAGCTTTCTTT
>many|TRBJ1-2|TRBV6-1|TRBD1
CASSRTGSNYGYTF
TGTGCCAGCAGTAGGACAGGGAGTAACTATGGCTACACCTTC